This TCR beta chain was observed in a study of blood T cell repertoires in COVID-19. Across the whole study: Acute and convalescent COVID-19 specimens originated in the United States, Italy and Spain. In each case, the material was cDNA or gDNA derived from T cells, B-cell-depleted T cells, or PBMCs.

The V segment lost 3 bases and the J segment 3 bases; nucleotides outside the gene matches: 14. Germline loops: CDR1 SGHKS, CDR2 YYEKEE (reference sequence). This CDR3 is built from 18 residues. In the authors' workflow: Reference gene primer amplification in the assay estimated nucleated cell counts. TCRdb's copy holds only in-frame clones and misses some; the assay was immunoSEQ multiplex PCR. V and J calls and clone size come straight from that table; D and trimming were deduced from the DNA. The table records 110,000 to 150,000 clones, about 81% of them present only once. The sequence was collected from a woman aged 80 or older with acute or convalescent COVID-19. The sequenced sample consisted of peripheral blood. The chain is built from TRBV5-5 and TRBJ1-4; 7 nucleotides match TRBD1. The CDR3 reads CASSSPARGRRANEKLFF. CDR3 nucleotide sequence: TGTGCCAGCAGCTCCCCAGCTAGGGGGCGACGGGCTAATGAAAAACTGTTTTTT.